This TCR beta chain was profiled in a study of blood T cell repertoires in COVID-19. Only in-frame clones appear in the TCRdb table, and some are missing; sequencing was by immunoSEQ multiplex PCR. Of about 140,000 clones detected, about 86% appear once; the ten largest clones hold approximately 8%. Germline V gene lookup returns CDR1 LGHNT and CDR2 FRNRAP. Trimming pared 2 bases from V and 0 bases from J, leaving 8 bases between. The CDR3 is made up of 15 amino acids. This clone has just a few counts. This chain uses TRBV12-5 with TRBJ2-1; perhaps TRBD1 as D (5 bases). Sequenced material: peripheral blood. This sequence originates from a human donor in a cohort sampled during active COVID-19. CDR3 nucleotides: TGTGCTAGTGGTTTGCAGGGAAGCTCCTACAATGAGCAGTTCTTC. This translates into CASGLQGSSYNEQFF.